These 13 T cell receptor beta chains were sequenced from one sample in a study of pediatric ulcerative colitis. Assay: immunoSEQ multiplex PCR; the TCRdb copy retains only in-frame clones and omits some. This table has 55,000 to 65,000 clones, about three quarters appearing once. Sequenced sample: blood. The receptor set was obtained from a boy aged 5-17 years with moderate ulcerative colitis.

The chain couples TRBV29-1 to TRBJ2-3; 7 nucleotides agree with TRBD1. The CDR3 sequence is 14 residues long. From germline, CDR1 is SQVTM and CDR2 ANQGSEA. J was trimmed by 2 bases and V by 1 base; bases with no gene match: 3. CDR3 sequence: CSVEGQGNTDTQYF. DNA of the CDR3: TGCAGCGTTGAAGGACAGGGAAACACAGATACGCAGTATTTT.

The rearrangement links TRBV29-1 to TRBJ1-5; 10 bases map to TRBD1. The CDR3 is 14 residues long. Germline CDR1 and CDR2: SQVTM and ANQGSEA. The V and J ends lost 6 bases and 3 bases, in that order; junction bases with no gene match: 5. The CDR3 protein is CSVRDRGLNQPQHF. CDR3 nucleotides: TGCAGCGTGAGGGACAGGGGACTCAATCAGCCCCAGCATTTT.

This chain joins TRBV21-1 and TRBJ2-1. TRBV21-1 is termed a pseudogene. The CDR3 totals 16 residues. CDR3 nucleotide sequence: TGTGCCAGCAGCAAGACCGAAGCCGGGGCGACCCATGAGCAGTTCTTC. It yields the protein CASSKTEAGATHEQFF.

The chain carries TRBV6-6 and TRBJ2-1, with D hard to call. CDR1 and CDR2 (germline): MNHNY, SVGAGI (reference sequence). V lost 5 bases to trimming and J lost 5 bases, with 1 base between them. The CDR3 loop spans 10 amino acids. CDR3 sequence reads: CASSHNEQFF. The CDR3 DNA sequence: TGTGCCAGCAGTCACAATGAGCAGTTCTTC.

This clone was observed a few times. The V call is TRBV6-1, the J call TRBJ2-7; D gene unclear. This CDR3 is 15 amino acids long. CDR1 and CDR2 from the germline V gene are MNHNS and SASEGT. V was clipped by 3 bases and J by 0 bases, with 12 bases between them. CDR3 in DNA: TGTGCCAGCAGTGACGCGACGATAAGCTCCTACGAGCAGTACTTC. Residues: CASSDATISSYEQYF.

This clone was picked up a small number of times. J is TRBJ2-7 and V is TRBV7-9; D possibly corresponds to TRBD2 (5 bases). Between the trimmed V and J ends, which lost 8 bases and 0 bases, there was a span of 11 bases. Germline V CDR1 and CDR2: SEHNR, FQNEAQ (reference sequence). The CDR3 spans 13 residues. This CDR3 reads CASGLPSSYEQYF. The CDR3 region has the DNA TGTGCCAGCGGACTTCCCAGCTCCTACGAGCAGTACTTC.

The chain couples TRBV9 to TRBJ2-5; the match to TRBD1 covers 10 bases. The germline V gene encodes CDR1 SGDLS and CDR2 YYNGEE. This CDR3 is 15 amino acids long. J was trimmed by 3 bases and V by 3 bases; bases with no gene match: 5. The CDR3 bases are TGTGCCAGCAGCGGAACGACAGGGGGCAAAGAGACCCAGTACTTC. It yields the protein CASSGTTGGKETQYF.

This clone has a handful of counts. The J gene is TRBJ1-1, the V gene TRBV5-4, with D possibly matching TRBD1 (5 bases). Germline V gene data show CDR1 as SGHNT and CDR2 as YYREEE (reference sequence). The length of the CDR3 is 16 residues. The V end lost 4 bases, the J end lost 1 base, and 17 bases lay between the germline ends. This CDR3 reads CASSKGPLDGNTEAFF. The CDR3 DNA follows: TGTGCCAGCAGCAAGGGACCGCTGGATGGGAACACTGAAGCTTTCTTT.

V gene TRBV12-1 combines with J gene TRBJ1-5; TRBD1 is the table's D call, not checked against the DNA. TRBV12-1 is given as a pseudogene. CDR3 size: 15 residues. CDR3 amino acids: CASSSLDRRNQPQHF. CDR3 nucleotides: TGTGCCAGCAGCTCTCTGGACAGGCGCAATCAGCCCCAGCATTTT.

J is TRBJ2-3 and V is TRBV4-1; D not certain. Germline V gives CDR1 MGHRA, CDR2 YSYEKL. CDR3 length: 15 amino acids. Between the trimmed V and J ends, which lost 4 bases and 0 bases, there was a span of 11 bases. The DNA of the CDR3 is TGCGCCAGCAGCCGCCAGGTTGCTAGCACAGATACGCAGTATTTT. It yields the protein CASSRQVASTDTQYF.

The V gene is TRBV5-4, the J gene TRBJ1-2, with D hard to call. V gave up 3 bases and J gave up 3 bases, with 12 bases separating them. The CDR3 spans 14 residues. The germline V gene has CDR1 SGHNT and CDR2 YYREEE (reference sequence). This chain's CDR3 is CASSSGRLDYGYTF. Written as DNA, the CDR3 is TGTGCCAGCAGCTCGGGCCGCCTTGACTATGGCTACACCTTC. Filled out from reference TRBV5-4 and TRBJ1-2, the complete variable domain reads ETGVTQSPTHLIKTRGQQVTLRCSSQSGHNTVSWYQQALGQGPQFIFQYYREEENGRGNFPPRFSGLQFPNYSSELNVNALELDDSALYLCASSSGRLDYGYTFGSGTRLTVV.

The V and J genes are TRBV7-2 and TRBJ1-5; D unclear. Germline loops: CDR1 SGHTA, CDR2 FQGNSA. This CDR3 spans 14 amino acids. Trimming removed 1 base at V and 4 bases at J, with 8 bases between. In nucleotides, the CDR3 is TGTGCCAGCAGCTTAGGTCCCGGTAATCAGCCCCAGCATTTT. Translation gives CASSLGPGNQPQHF. The whole variable domain, remainder taken from reference TRBV7-2 and TRBJ1-5, is GAGVSQSPSNKVTEKGKDVELRCDPISGHTALYWYRQSLGQGLEFLIYFQGNSAPDKSGLPSDRFSAERTGGSVSTLTIQRTQQEDSAVYLCASSLGPGNQPQHFGDGTRLSIL.

This chain connects TRBV6-6 to TRBJ2-3; TRBD2 matches 10 bases. The CDR3 has 16 amino acids. The V gene's germline CDR1 is MNHNY and CDR2 SVGAGI (reference sequence). V was pared by 6 bases and J by 5 bases, with 11 bases of the junction left unmatched. CDR3 region: CASSKGAGGQGDTQYF. CDR3 sequence (DNA): TGTGCCAGCAGCAAAGGAGCGGGGGGGCAGGGAGATACGCAGTATTTT.